This T cell receptor (beta chain) was recovered during a study of graft-versus-host responses after intestinal transplantation. Method: immunoSEQ multiplex PCR; TCRdb's copy keeps in-frame clones and lacks some. The sample carries about 9,700 clones, roughly a third recorded once. The study plated around 200,000 CFSE-labeled responders with around 200,000 irradiated, violet-dye-labeled stimulators. The junction had 7 bases not matched to a gene; V was cut back by 5 bases and J by 7 bases. This CDR3 spans 16 amino acids. Germline assignment: CDR1 LNHNV and CDR2 YYDKDF (reference sequence). The V and J genes are TRBV15 and TRBJ2-1; TRBD2 matches at 14 bases. Material: alloreactive CD8+ T cells from a mixed lymphocyte reaction culture, obtained before intestinal transplant. Specified subset: CFSE-low proliferating T cells sorted from roughly 6-day pre-transplant mixed lymphocyte reaction (GvH or HvG direction). The TCR comes from a human patient who received an intestinal transplant. The CDR3 nucleotides are TGTGCCACCAGCGTGACTAGCGGGGGGGCCAAGAATGAGCAGTTCTTC. Translated, it gives CATSVTSGGAKNEQFF.